The rows below give T cell receptor beta chains drawn from one sample of a study of blood T cell repertoires in COVID-19. Repertoires were generated with immunoSEQ multiplex PCR, while TCRdb's copy carries only in-frame clones and drops some. Among fewer than 200,000 clones listed, around 76% were seen once. Material: peripheral blood. All receptors come from a woman aged 55-69 years with COVID-19, enrolled during active disease. Each CDR3 is given with its conserved first and last residue. Each record gives: V gene, J gene, clone size, D gene, CDR3 DNA, CDR3 protein. D genes are given only for firm matches. Size is stated for part of the rows, as once, few or many counts, or as a class when the clone is expanded.

>TRBV6-5|TRBJ2-1|-|TRBD2
TGTGCCAGCAGTCCTAGCGGGAGGCCCAATCCGTTCTTC
CASSPSGRPNPFF
>TRBV6-6|TRBJ2-1|-|-
TGTGCCAGCAGTCTACCAACAGGGACGGAATCCTACAATGAGCAGTTCTTC
CASSLPTGTESYNEQFF
>TRBV7-2|TRBJ2-1|-|-
TGTGCCAGCAGCTTTGACGGGAGACGAGATGAGCAGTTCTTC
CASSFDGRRDEQFF
>TRBV19|TRBJ2-3|-|TRBD2
TGTGCCAGTACCCCCTTGGGAGGGAGCACAGATACGCAGTATTTT
CASTPLGGSTDTQYF
>TRBV2|TRBJ2-2|-|-
TGTGCCAGCAGTGATTTGGGGGCTGGGGCCGGGGAGCTGTTTTTT
CASSDLGAGAGELFF
>TRBV19|TRBJ1-2|-|TRBD1
TGTGCCAGTAGTACTACAGGGGGCGAGGGTGGCTACACCTTC
CASSTTGGEGGYTF
>TRBV27|TRBJ1-5|few|TRBD1
TGTGCCAGCAGTTCGGGACAGGGGGGTTATGTCAATCAGCCCCAGCATTTT
CASSSGQGGYVNQPQHF
>TRBV10-3|TRBJ2-5|many|TRBD2
TGTGCCATCAGTGAGACTAGCGGGGAGTCTCAGACCCAGTACTTC
CAISETSGESQTQYF
>TRBV6-2/TRBV6-3|TRBJ2-3|once|TRBD2
TGTGCCAGCAGTCCCCTGGATAGCGGGGTTTCGGATACGCAGTATTTT
CASSPLDSGVSDTQYF
>TRBV29-1|TRBJ1-2|-|TRBD1
TGCAGCGTCGGGACAGGGGTCGAAGGCTACACCTTC
CSVGTGVEGYTF
>TRBV5-5|TRBJ2-4|-|-
TGTGCCAGCAGCTTGCGTTCGGGGACAAACGGGGACATTCAGTACTTC
CASSLRSGTNGDIQYF
>TRBV14|TRBJ2-2|once|TRBD2
TGTGCCAGCACCCTAGCGGGGAGCGGGGAGCTGTTTTTT
CASTLAGSGELFF
>TRBV28|TRBJ1-4|-|TRBD1
TGTGCCAGCAATCATCAGACAGGGGCGGCTGAAAAACTGTTTTTT
CASNHQTGAAEKLFF
>TRBV15|TRBJ2-5|-|-
TGTGCCACCAGCCGACGGACAGTCCAAGAGACCCAGTACTTC
CATSRRTVQETQYF
>TRBV20-1|TRBJ1-2|-|-
TGCAGTGCATATATAGGGGTCGGCTACACCTTC
CSAYIGVGYTF
>TRBV27|TRBJ2-1|-|-
TGTGCCAGCAGTACGGCTCCCCCCGGAGGGCCCTACAATGAGCAGTTCTTC
CASSTAPPGGPYNEQFF
>TRBV6-1|TRBJ2-7|-|TRBD1
TGTGCCAGCAGTGAAGGGACAGGGGGCATTCGGCAGTACTTC
CASSEGTGGIRQYF
>TRBV19|TRBJ1-5|-|-
TGTGCCAGTAGCGTACCTTTGGGAGCCCAGCATTTT
CASSVPLGAQHF
>TRBV7-8|TRBJ2-1|-|-
TGTGCCAGCAGCCAACTGAGAGGGCTGGGTGGTTACAATGAGCAGTTCTTC
CASSQLRGLGGYNEQFF
>TRBV4-3|TRBJ1-3|-|-
TGCGCCAGCAGCCAAGGGGTCCGGGGAAGTCAAGGAAACACCATATATTTT
CASSQGVRGSQGNTIYF
>TRBV11-2|TRBJ1-4|-|-
TGTGCCAGCAGCTTAGGGTTCACTGCAACTAATGAAAAACTGTTTTTT
CASSLGFTATNEKLFF
>TRBV5-4|TRBJ1-2|-|-
TGTGCCAGCAGACCCACAAGCGCCTATGGCTACACCTTC
CASRPTSAYGYTF
>TRBV15|TRBJ2-1|once|TRBD2
TGTGCCACCAGCAGAGATCAAGCGGGGGGGTACTACAATGAGCAGTTCTTC
CATSRDQAGGYYNEQFF
>TRBV7-9|TRBJ1-2|once|-
TGTGCCAGCAGCTTAGTTGGGGTAGGGGTCTATGGCTACACCTTC
CASSLVGVGVYGYTF
>TRBV28|TRBJ1-6|-|-
TGTGCCAGCAGTTTGGACAGAGATTCACCCCTCCACTTT
CASSLDRDSPLHF
>TRBV5-5|TRBJ1-1|-|-
TGTGCCAGCAGCTTGGACCGAGGTACTGAAGCTTTCTTT
CASSLDRGTEAFF
>TRBV30|TRBJ1-2|-|TRBD1
TGTGCCTGGACTCGGGACAGGGTAGAGGGCTACACCTTC
CAWTRDRVEGYTF
>TRBV15|TRBJ2-5|-|TRBD1
TGTGCCACCAGTACAATTAAACAGGGGAATCAAGAGACCCAGTACTTC
CATSTIKQGNQETQYF
>TRBV4-1|TRBJ1-2|-|-
TGCGCCAGCAGCCAAGATTCGAGGGGGTCTAATAACTATGGCTACACCTTC
CASSQDSRGSNNYGYTF
>TRBV9|TRBJ1-4|few|-
TGTGCCAGCAGCCCGGCGGGGGGAAGGGCTAATGAAAAACTGTTTTTT
CASSPAGGRANEKLFF
>TRBV6-2/TRBV6-3|TRBJ1-2|-|TRBD1
TGTGCCAGCAGTCCCGGGACAGGGGCCACGAACTATGGCTACACCTTC
CASSPGTGATNYGYTF
>TRBV5-5|TRBJ2-5|few|-
TGTGCCAGCAGCTTGGAGGGAGGCGGCCAAGAGACCCAGTACTTC
CASSLEGGGQETQYF
>TRBV4-1|TRBJ2-2|-|-
TGCGCCAGCAGCCAAGATCGGGAGTTCACCGGGGAGCTGTTTTTT
CASSQDREFTGELFF
>TRBV7-6|TRBJ2-3|-|-
TGTGCCAGCAGCTTAGCGCCAGGGTACACAGATACGCAGTATTTT
CASSLAPGYTDTQYF
>TRBV5-1|TRBJ2-5|-|-
TGCGCCAGCAGCTTAGAGGGTCGGAGGCAAGAGACCCAGTACTTC
CASSLEGRRQETQYF
>TRBV7-9|TRBJ1-5|-|TRBD1
TGTGCCAGCAGCCCAGGGACAGACAATCAGCCCCAGCATTTT
CASSPGTDNQPQHF
>TRBV7-9|TRBJ1-2|-|-
TGTGCCAGCAGCTTAGATCGGGGGGCGGCTTATGGCTACACCTTC
CASSLDRGAAYGYTF
>TRBV27|TRBJ1-2|once|TRBD1
TGTGCCAGCAGTTTATTGAACCGGGACAGGGGACAGATCTTC
CASSLLNRDRGQIF
>TRBV3-1/TRBV3-2|TRBJ1-4|-|-
TGTGCCAGCAGCCAAGACGCTAATGAAAAACTGTTTTTT
CASSQDANEKLFF
>TRBV27|TRBJ2-3|-|TRBD2
TGTGCCAGCAGTGGGGGGGACGGATACACAGATACGCAGTATTTT
CASSGGDGYTDTQYF
>TRBV27|TRBJ2-3|-|TRBD1
TGTGCCAGCAGTTCCGGGACAGGGGCAGATACGCAGTATTTT
CASSSGTGADTQYF
>TRBV11-2|TRBJ2-1|few|TRBD1
TGTGCCAGCAGCCATCAGGGGGATGGGTCCAATGAGCAGTTCTTC
CASSHQGDGSNEQFF
>TRBV27|TRBJ1-1|-|-
TGTGCCAGCAGTTATACAGGGACGAACACTGAAGCTTTCTTT
CASSYTGTNTEAFF
>TRBV7-6|TRBJ1-2|-|-
TGTGCCAGCAGCTTCACAGTTGGCTATGGCTACACCTTC
CASSFTVGYGYTF
>TRBV5-1|TRBJ1-1|-|-
TGCGCCAGCAGCTTGGCTTCGTTGAACACTGAAGCTTTCTTT
CASSLASLNTEAFF
>TRBV28|TRBJ2-1|-|-
TGTGCCAGCAGTTTACCAGGGATGGATTACAATGAGCAGTTCTTC
CASSLPGMDYNEQFF
>TRBV5-6|TRBJ2-2|-|TRBD1
TGTGCCAGCAGCTTGCAAGGACAGGGGGCCGGTGCCGGGGAGCTGTTTTTT
CASSLQGQGAGAGELFF
>TRBV18|TRBJ2-5|-|TRBD1
TGTGCCAGCTCACCGCACAGGACTGGGACAGGCAAGAGAACCCAGTACTTC
CASSPHRTGTGKRTQYF
>TRBV28|TRBJ2-1|-|TRBD2
TGTGCCAGCAGTTCCTGGGGACTAGTTTACAATGAGCAGTTCTTC
CASSSWGLVYNEQFF
>TRBV27|TRBJ1-5|-|TRBD1
TGTGCCAGCAGATCACAGGGGCGGGTTCAGCCCCAGCATTTT
CASRSQGRVQPQHF
>TRBV5-4|TRBJ1-1|-|-
TGTGCCAGCAGCCTTGGGGGGAAGTCGAACACTGAAGCTTTCTTT
CASSLGGKSNTEAFF
>TRBV3-1/TRBV3-2|TRBJ2-1|-|TRBD1
TGTGCCAGCAGCCAAGCCCTAGGACAGGGAAAGTTCTTC
CASSQALGQGKFF
>TRBV23-1|TRBJ1-5|-|-
TGCGCCAGCAGTCAATTGGGGACTTTAAACAGGTCCACCTCATTCATCAATAGCAATCAGCCCCAGCATTTT
CASSQLGTLNRSTSFINSNQPQHF
>TRBV7-8|TRBJ2-2|-|TRBD1
TGTGCCACCCAGGAGGCCGGGACAGGGGGCATCGGGGAGCTGTTTTTT
CATQEAGTGGIGELFF
>TRBV29-1|TRBJ1-2|-|TRBD1
TGCAGCTATGGGACAGGGGACTCGGGCTACACCTTC
CSYGTGDSGYTF
>TRBV3-1/TRBV3-2|TRBJ2-7|once|TRBD2
TGTGCCAGCAGCCCACCGGGAGGTCCCTACGAGCAGTACTTC
CASSPPGGPYEQYF
>TRBV28|TRBJ1-2|-|-
TGTGCCAGCACCAACGAGCACTATGGCTACACCTTC
CASTNEHYGYTF
>TRBV19|TRBJ1-6|-|TRBD1
TGTGCCAGTAAAGGACAGGAGGGGTCGCGTTCACCCCTCCACTTT
CASKGQEGSRSPLHF
>TRBV6-5|TRBJ2-7|-|-
TGTGCCAGCAGCCTCGGTACCTACGAGCAGTACTTC
CASSLGTYEQYF